This is a list of T cell receptor beta chains from one sample in a study of blood T cell repertoires in COVID-19. TCRdb keeps only in-frame clones here, not all; method: immunoSEQ multiplex PCR. The sample yields some 300,000 clones, less than 90% seen once. The sequenced material came from PBMCs or T cells enriched from blood (not recorded which). All receptors derive from a woman aged 25 to 39 who had recovered from COVID-19. Each CDR3 is given with its conserved first and last residue. Each record gives: J gene, clone size, D gene, V gene, CDR3 DNA, CDR3 protein. The D gene is left open where the match is weak. The size of a clone is reported for some rows only, either as once, few or many, or as a class for expanded clones.

>TRBJ2-3|.|TRBD2|TRBV11-2
TGTGCCAGCAGCCTTGGGGGGGGACCGCAGTATTTT
CASSLGGGPQYF
>TRBJ2-2|.|TRBD2|TRBV7-2
TGTGCCAGCAGCTTACCTAGAGCGGGGGGCCGTTTGGCCGGGGAGCTGTTTTTT
CASSLPRAGGRLAGELFF
>TRBJ1-4|.|TRBD1|TRBV18
TGTGCCAGCTCACCGCTGACAGGGCCTGCGAATGAAAAACTGTTTTTT
CASSPLTGPANEKLFF
>TRBJ2-5|.|.|TRBV5-1
TGCGCCAGCAGCTTGGCCGAGGGGGCCCAGTACTTC
CASSLAEGAQYF
>TRBJ1-4|once|.|TRBV10-1
TGCGCCAGCAGTGCCTCCGACAGCCGTGAAAAACTGTTTTTT
CASSASDSREKLFF
>TRBJ2-4|.|.|TRBV2
TGTGCCAGCAGCCCCCAGACAGACCCTGCCTTCCATGGAGCCAAAAACATTCAGTACTTC
CASSPQTDPAFHGAKNIQYF
>TRBJ1-3|.|.|TRBV6-1
TGTGCCAGCAGTGATACAGGGAGCTCTGGAAACACCATATATTTT
CASSDTGSSGNTIYF
>TRBJ2-7|.|TRBD1|TRBV7-9
TGTGCCAGCAGCCTAGACAGGGGTTTTACTCTCTACGAGCAGTACTTC
CASSLDRGFTLYEQYF
>TRBJ2-3|.|TRBD1|TRBV7-9
TGTGCCAGCAGCTTAATGGGGGGACAGGGCCTTACGACAGATACGCAGTATTTT
CASSLMGGQGLTTDTQYF
>TRBJ2-5|.|TRBD2|TRBV3-1/TRBV3-2
TGTGCCAGCAGCCAAGATGTCCTAGCGGGGGGGCTCGAGACCCAGTACTTC
CASSQDVLAGGLETQYF
>TRBJ2-3|.|TRBD1|TRBV9
TGTGCCAGCAGCGCCCGGGACAGGGAGATGTCTGGCACAGATACGCAGTATTTT
CASSARDREMSGTDTQYF
>TRBJ1-4|.|TRBD1|TRBV29-1
TGCAGCGTTGGGGGACAGGGAGTCGAAAAACTGTTTTTT
CSVGGQGVEKLFF
>TRBJ2-7|.|.|TRBV14
TGTGCCAGCAGCCAAGCGGTCTTCGGGATCTACGAGCAGTACTTC
CASSQAVFGIYEQYF
>TRBJ1-1|.|.|TRBV19
TGTGCCAGTAGCAGCGGGGGGACTGAAGCTTTCTTT
CASSSGGTEAFF
>TRBJ1-2|.|.|TRBV11-2
TGTGCCAGCAGCTCCTCCGGTAACTATGGCTACACCTTC
CASSSSGNYGYTF
>TRBJ1-1|.|.|TRBV20-1
TGCAGTGCCAGTTCGGGGGTCCCTGAAGCTTTCTTT
CSASSGVPEAFF
>TRBJ1-4|.|.|TRBV15
TGTGCCACCAGCAGAGATACAACCCTGGATGAAAAACTGTTTTTT
CATSRDTTLDEKLFF
>TRBJ2-1|.|TRBD2|TRBV9
TGTGCCAGCAGCCTAAGACTTGTAACTAGCGGGGCAGGGGAGCAGTTCTTC
CASSLRLVTSGAGEQFF
>TRBJ1-4|.|.|TRBV6-5
TGTGCCAGCAGATCGCCCGGGATGGGGAATGAAAAACTGTTTTTT
CASRSPGMGNEKLFF
>TRBJ1-6|few|.|TRBV6-2/TRBV6-3
TGTGCCAGCAACCCCCGGACAGTCAGCTCCTATAATTCACCCCTCCACTTT
CASNPRTVSSYNSPLHF
>TRBJ1-1|few|.|TRBV2
TGTGCCAGCAGTGCTTGGGGCTTCAGAACTGAAGCTTTCTTT
CASSAWGFRTEAFF
>TRBJ1-2|.|TRBD1|TRBV28
TGTGCCAGCAGTTTATATATGCAGGGGGCTGGCTACACCTTC
CASSLYMQGAGYTF
>TRBJ2-5|once|TRBD1|TRBV30
TGTGCCGGACAGGGTCACCAAGGAGAGACCCAGTACTTC
CAGQGHQGETQYF
>TRBJ1-1|.|.|TRBV10-3
TGTGCCATCAGTGAGGGGAGGGTAGCAAAGAACACTGAAGCTTTCTTT
CAISEGRVAKNTEAFF
>TRBJ1-2|.|.|TRBV5-1
TGCGCCAGCAGCATAGGGGGTCGGGACTATGGCTACACCTTC
CASSIGGRDYGYTF
>TRBJ2-7|.|TRBD1|TRBV10-3
TGTGCCATCAGTGAGTCGACGAAAAGGGACAGGGCGACGATAAATGGATACGAGCAGTACTTC
CAISESTKRDRATINGYEQYF
>TRBJ1-6|.|.|TRBV9
TGTGCCAGCAGCGTAGCCCCGGATGTTGCAGGTTCACCCCTCCACTTT
CASSVAPDVAGSPLHF
>TRBJ2-3|once|.|TRBV10-2
TGCGCCAGCAGTGCCAACACAGATACGCAGTATTTT
CASSANTDTQYF
>TRBJ2-5|.|TRBD2|TRBV11-2
TGTGCCAGCAGCTTAATCCGCGGGGGGGCGTTTGAGACCCAGTACTTC
CASSLIRGGAFETQYF
>TRBJ2-3|.|TRBD2|TRBV19
TGTGCCAGTAGTCCGACTAGCGGGGGAGGTCGGGCGCAGTATTTT
CASSPTSGGGRAQYF
>TRBJ1-6|.|TRBD1|TRBV28
TGTGCCAGCAGTTCGGGACAGGTGGGGTCACCCCTCCACTTT
CASSSGQVGSPLHF
>TRBJ2-1|.|TRBD2|TRBV28
TGTGCCAGCAGTTTATTGGCGGGGGGGCCGCGCAATGAGCAGTTCTTC
CASSLLAGGPRNEQFF
>TRBJ2-4|.|TRBD2|TRBV18
TGTGCCAGCTCGCCCGCCGCGGGGGGAACCCTAGCCAAAAACATTCAGTACTTC
CASSPAAGGTLAKNIQYF
>TRBJ2-7|.|.|TRBV30
TGTGCCTGGAGTGAGAACGGTCCCTACGAGCAGTACTTC
CAWSENGPYEQYF